This TCR beta chain came from a study of molecular identifiers for immune sequencing clone quantification. This CDR3 region has 13 residues. Trimming shortened V by 1 base and J by 8 bases, and 9 bases separated the two germline ends. CDR1 and CDR2 from the germline V gene are SEHNR and FQNEAQ (reference sequence). Study results and limitations: Same-barcode identical TCR molecules could make highly expanded clones look smaller than they are.

This clonotype was recorded many times. What it recognizes is unknown. TCRdb re-called the PCR reads through MiXCR, storing one row per CDR3 protein. The sample holds 70,000 to 90,000 distinct CDR3 sequences, around 20% seen once. Sequencing was performed on naive CD8+ T cells from blood, with Jurkat cell RNA spiked in. Subset here: FACS-sorted CD8+CD4-CCR7+CD45RA+ naive T cells. The sequence was obtained from a human donor in good health. Some libraries in this study had Jurkat cell RNA spiked in. This sequence joins TRBV7-9 and TRBJ2-4; D is perhaps TRBD2 (5 bases). CDR3 nucleotide sequence: TGTGCCAGCAGCTTAGGGGGAGAGGACATTCAGTACTTC. Translated, it gives CASSLGGEDIQYF.